A single sample is the source of the 9 T cell receptor beta chains below, sequenced in a study of T-cell memory formation after mild COVID-19. TCRdb re-called the 5' RACE reads through MiXCR, storing one row per CDR3 protein. The sample consists of 200,000 or so distinct CDR3 sequences, more than 15% of them appearing once. Sequenced material: PBMCs or a T cell subset sorted from them (not recorded which). The receptors were sampled from an adult woman who had mild COVID-19 (a few samples of this study predate the infection). Cell type and time point are not known.

There are a few counts of this clonotype. The rearrangement uses TRBV20-1 and TRBJ2-7, with 9 positions matching TRBD1. CDR1 is DFQATT, CDR2 SNEGSKA, per germline (reference sequence). The CDR3 has 19 residues. Trimming cost V 5 bases and J 4 bases; bases outside gene matches: 24. The CDR3 sequence is CSALRWVLDGDRVVYEQYF. DNA of the CDR3: TGCAGTGCTCTCAGATGGGTTCTAGACGGGGACAGGGTGGTGTACGAGCAGTACTTC.

This clonotype was observed a handful of times. The V gene is TRBV4-2, the J gene TRBJ2-3, with D tentatively TRBD2 (7 bases). Looked up from germline, CDR1 is LGHNA and CDR2 is YNFKEQ. V lost 3 bases, J lost 4 bases, and 26 bases lay in between. The CDR3 contains 19 residues. DNA of the CDR3: TGTGCCAGCAGCCAGCGGGCGAGCGGGACAACCCGTATCGCAGATACGCAGTATTTT. As protein: CASSQRASGTTRIADTQYF.

This clonotype was observed many times. The CDR3 spells CASSLGQFNDEQFF. CDR3 nucleotides: TGCGCCAGCAGCTTGGGGCAGTTTAACGATGAGCAGTTCTTC. The chain recombines TRBV5-1 with TRBJ2-1; D remains unclear. With 0 bases removed from V and 8 bases from J, the gap between germline ends came to 12 bases. In germline, CDR1 is SGHRS, CDR2 YFSETQ. The CDR3 is 14 amino acids.

The chain couples TRBV15 to TRBJ1-5, with 7 bases aligning to TRBD1. Trimming removed 0 bases from V and 6 bases from J; junction bases left unmatched: 8. Per the germline V gene, CDR1 is LNHNV and CDR2 is YYDKDF (reference sequence). CDR3 length: 16 residues. The CDR3, as DNA: TGTGCCACCAGCAGAGACCGGACAGGAGTGGCTCAGCCCCAGCATTTT. Its protein product is CATSRDRTGVAQPQHF.

The table lists this clonotype with a few counts. The chain employs TRBV7-3 and TRBJ1-5; no clear D gene. Looked up from germline, CDR1 is SGHTA and CDR2 is FQGTGA. The CDR3 spans 13 residues. The V gene lost 2 bases and the J gene lost 4 bases, with 6 bases spanning the gap. This CDR3 is CASSLSPNQPQHF. The CDR3 nucleotides read TGTGCCAGCAGCTTATCGCCGAATCAGCCCCAGCATTTT.

This clonotype was picked up a small number of times. This rearrangement joins TRBV12-5 to TRBJ2-2; 8 bases align to TRBD2. The CDR3 sequence is 17 residues long. Trimming removed 0 bases from V and 4 bases from J; junction bases left unmatched: 7. Germline values: CDR1 LGHNT, CDR2 FRNRAP. The CDR3 coding sequence is TGTGCTAGTGGTTTGGTACCGGACCTAGCGGGCACCGGGGAGCTGTTTTTT. Its translation: CASGLVPDLAGTGELFF.

This clonotype showed up just a few times. The chain combines TRBV20-1 with TRBJ1-2, with D hard to call. Germline V gene data show CDR1 as DFQATT and CDR2 as SNEGSKA (reference sequence). The CDR3 runs 10 residues. V was clipped by 1 base and J by 5 bases, with 2 bases between them. The CDR3 loop reads CSARVYGYTF. For the CDR3, the DNA is TGCAGTGCTAGAGTATATGGCTACACCTTC.

This clonotype was detected a few times. The rearrangement links TRBV29-1 to TRBJ2-1; TRBD2 matches at 8 bases. V gave up 1 base and J gave up 6 bases; unmatched junction bases: 14. This CDR3 has 17 amino acids. Per germline, CDR1 SQVTM and CDR2 ANQGSEA. The CDR3 DNA reads TGCAGCGTTGAAGGAGTTAGCGGGGTGGGTGATTTCAATGAGCAGTTCTTC. Translation: CSVEGVSGVGDFNEQFF.

The V and J genes are TRBV5-6 and TRBJ2-7; tentatively, D is TRBD1 or TRBD2 (5 bases each). V was shortened by 4 bases and J by 0 bases, with 14 bases between the two germline ends. The CDR3 sequence is 15 residues long. Germline values: CDR1 SGHDT, CDR2 YYEEEE. CDR3 in DNA: TGTGCCAGCAGCCTTGGGACGGTAAGCTCCTACGAGCAGTACTTC. It specifies CASSLGTVSSYEQYF.